This section outlines one TCR beta chain sequence together with its context. What antigen it recognizes has not been identified. Base qualities are not recorded, but no much larger clone differs from it by a single base. Taken with the paper, the label for time point translates to: baseline pretreatment blood. The sample's treatment or condition label, decoded: 15 Gy SBRT to primary tumor, nephrectomy 4 weeks later. To follow tumor-enriched clonotypes, peripheral blood was collected serially from radiation-treated patients at baseline and again at 2 weeks and 4 weeks after SBRT. Every patient's renal cell carcinoma showed clear cell pathology. The QIAamp DNA Blood Mini Kit (Qiagen) was used to prepare genomic DNA for TCR sequencing. Only samples passing all quality control checks were included in the analyses. This entry belongs to a study of radiation and T cells in renal cell carcinoma (dated by TCRdb to 2020 to 2021). In the study overall: The samples were obtained from a clinical trial, where primary renal cell carcinomas were treated with 15 Gy stereotactic body radiation therapy and then removed by nephrectomy 4 weeks afterward. In total, 50 to 60 samples underwent TCR beta sequencing: some 25 tumors plus 27 peripheral blood samples. In the approximately 53 samples combined, some 4,000,000 unique CDR3 nucleotide sequences were found, encoding approximately 2,800,000 unique CDR3 amino acid sequences.

Overall results and qualifications from the work: Tracking of blood repertoire dynamics stopped at approximately four weeks after treatment, with no follow-up past that point. In blood, the top tumor clonotypes increased between baseline and 2 weeks post-radiation and then shrank by 4 weeks, which suggests that tumor-resident clones expanded only transiently. Because pretreatment tumor biopsies were not available, the study could not determine whether clonotypes were already present within the tumor at baseline. With a single-armed trial design, the study had no way to address how radiation dose or scheduling affects the TCR repertoire.

TCR beta libraries were generated from genomic DNA with the immunoSEQ kit, following the manufacturer's recommendations. To prepare libraries, a first multiplex PCR with proprietary primers was run, followed by a second PCR that added unique barcodes, and a bead cleanup was done after each round. A positive control reaction and a negative control reaction, both provided in the kit, were run with every batch of samples. The final libraries were assessed on an Agilent 4200 TapeStation D1000 ScreenTape, pooled by volume, and quantified by qPCR. An Illumina NextSeq500 fitted with a MidOutput 150-cycle cartridge performed the sequencing, running 156 Read1 cycles and 15 Index1 cycles with the kit's custom primers. The pooled library was loaded at roughly 1 pM, and 20% PhiX control was spiked in. For the original study's pipeline: Vendor-processed data were analyzed in R, and a clonotype was defined as all T cells sharing the same CDR3 nucleotide sequence. For clone abundance analyses, frequencies were normalized to the 10,000 most abundant clones in each sample. Public T cell clones, averaging fewer than five per sample, were removed before analysis. An abundance difference of at least 32-fold between compartments was the criterion for calling clonotypes tumor-enriched or baseline blood-enriched. A beta-binomial differential abundance model was applied to find clonotypes that expanded or contracted between blood time points. Similarity between tumor and blood repertoires was quantified using the Baroni-Urbani and Buser coefficient, and groups were compared with two-tailed Wilcoxon tests in R. As stored in TCRdb, this immuneACCESS dataset retains in-frame rearrangements with V and J assigned. A fraction of the clones does not appear; measured against another copy, unresolved V genes explain less than half of the discrepancy, and the remainder lacks a known reason. That table supplies the V and J calls and clone size; D and trimming were determined from the DNA. This sample is represented by 110,000 to 150,000 clones; roughly 88% of them were singletons. 9.5% to 15% of the sample lies in the top ten.

The input for sequencing was blood, taken from a patient whose treatment included radiotherapy and nephrectomy. The clonotype originates from a woman between 45 and 60 years old with renal cell carcinoma.

The CDR3 sequence is CASSPQRDSGGQETQYF. The bases read TGCGCCAGCAGCCCCCAAAGGGATAGCGGGGGGCAAGAGACCCAGTACTTC. This chain is built from TRBV5-1 and TRBJ2-5, with 10 junctional bases fitting TRBD2. There are 17 amino acids in the CDR3, from cysteine to phenylalanine inclusive. Only the CDR3 part of the read is kept: 51 bases, read in frame from the first base. CDR1 SGHRS and CDR2 YFSETQ were looked up in the germline V gene. V is pruned by 4 bases and J by 2 bases, leaving 11 bases of the junction without a gene match.